Presented here are 16 T cell receptor beta chains from one specimen sequenced in a study of OX40 agonist ivuxolimab in advanced cancers. Sequencing used immunoSEQ multiplex PCR; TCRdb keeps in-frame clones, though not all of them. The table lists 75,000 to 80,000 clones, around 87% of them singletons. The source material was CD4+ or CD8+ T cells sorted from blood, sampled in a trial of the OX40 agonist ivuxolimab. The receptors stem from an adult with an advanced solid tumor such as melanoma, head and neck, liver or kidney cancer.

The gene calls are TRBV12-5 and TRBJ1-3; D gene unclear. Deletions cut 4 bases from V and 0 bases from J, with 7 bases between. This CDR3 is 14 amino acids long. Per germline, CDR1 LGHNT and CDR2 FRNRAP. The CDR3 region has the DNA TGTGCTAGTGGTTCCACAAACTCTGGAAACACCATATATTTT. Its protein is CASGSTNSGNTIYF.

This chain joins TRBV5-8 and TRBJ1-2; 8 positions agree with TRBD1. The CDR3 has 14 amino acids. In germline, CDR1 is SGHTS, CDR2 YDEGEE. With 0 bases clipped from V and 8 bases from J, the junction kept 6 bases outside the gene matches. In nucleotides, the CDR3 is TGTGCCAGCAGCTTGGGCAGGGGGCTAAGGGGCTACACCTTC. Protein product: CASSLGRGLRGYTF.

This clone was counted between two and nine times. The chain carries TRBV7-9 and TRBJ1-3, with no clear D. Germline V gene data show CDR1 as SEHNR and CDR2 as FQNEAQ (reference sequence). The CDR3 extends over 14 amino acids. V was pared by 8 bases and J by 0 bases, with 11 bases between. The CDR3 sequence is CASGGLNSGNTIYF. In nucleotides, the CDR3 is TGTGCCAGCGGCGGACTGAACTCTGGAAACACCATATATTTT.

The chain links TRBV6-1 to TRBJ2-7; possibly TRBD2 for D (5 bases). From germline, CDR1 is MNHNS and CDR2 SASEGT. V was shortened by 5 bases and J by 3 bases, with 8 bases between the two germline ends. The CDR3 sequence is 12 residues long. The CDR3 DNA reads TGTGCCAGCAGTATCCGGGACTACGAGCAGTACTTC. Residues: CASSIRDYEQYF.

The chain joins TRBV28 to TRBJ1-1; no definite D call. V dropped 2 bases and J dropped 0 bases, with 13 bases sitting between them. The CDR3 totals 16 residues. The germline V gene encodes CDR1 MDHEN and CDR2 SYDVKM. The CDR3 sequence is CASSLRSLGMNTEAFF. The CDR3 coding sequence is TGTGCCAGCAGTTTACGTTCTCTTGGGATGAACACTGAAGCTTTCTTT.

The chain carries TRBV11-2 and TRBJ2-7, with D unclear. Per germline, CDR1 SGHAT and CDR2 FQNNGV. The V gene lost 1 base and the J gene lost 4 bases, with 14 bases spanning the gap. CDR3 length: 15 residues. CDR3 residues: CASSLGAVLGYEQYF. The CDR3 nucleotides read TGTGCCAGCAGCTTAGGCGCGGTTTTAGGGTACGAGCAGTACTTC. Together with reference TRBV11-2 and TRBJ2-7, the CDR3 gives the full variable domain: EAGVAQSPRYKIIEKRQSVAFWCNPISGHATLYWYQQILGQGPKLLIQFQNNGVVDDSQLPKDRFSAERLKGVDSTLKIQPAKLEDSAVYLCASSLGAVLGYEQYFGPGTRLTVT.

The chain carries TRBV7-6 and TRBJ1-1, with a possible D match to TRBD1 (5 bases). This CDR3 has 15 residues. V lost 1 base to trimming and J lost 4 bases, with 13 bases between them. Per the germline V gene, CDR1 is SGHVS and CDR2 is FNYEAQ. The CDR3 loop reads CASSLVGQGTTEAFF. CDR3 DNA: TGTGCCAGCAGCTTAGTTGGGCAGGGTACCACTGAAGCTTTCTTT. Full variable domain (remainder filled in from reference TRBV7-6 and TRBJ1-1): GAGVSQSPRYKVTKRGQDVALRCDPISGHVSLYWYRQALGQGPEFLTYFNYEAQQDKSGLPNDRFSAERPEGSISTLTIQRTEQRDSAMYRCASSLVGQGTTEAFFGQGTRLTVV.

The V call is TRBV30, the J call TRBJ2-7, with D unclear. The V gene lost 0 bases and the J gene lost 2 bases, with 14 bases spanning the gap. Germline V lookup: CDR1 GTSNPN, CDR2 SVGIG (reference sequence). This CDR3 contains 15 residues. Here the CDR3 DNA reads TGTGCCTGGAGTGTATTTAGCCATCCACCCTACGAGCAGTACTTC. It is translated as CAWSVFSHPPYEQYF.

CDR3 sequence (DNA): TGTGCCAGCAGTTTCCCCCCTGGGGGGGCTAGGTCCTACGAGCAGTACTTC. It yields the protein CASSFPPGGARSYEQYF. V gene TRBV28 combines with J gene TRBJ2-7; tentatively, D is TRBD2 (7 bases). Germline V gene lookup returns CDR1 MDHEN and CDR2 SYDVKM. The CDR3 extends over 17 amino acids. V was shortened by 3 bases and J by 1 base, with 19 bases between the two germline ends.

The CDR3 DNA reads TGTGCCAGCAGTTTTGGGACCCTCGACCGACAGTACTTC. Its translation is CASSFGTLDRQYF. The J gene is TRBJ2-7, the V gene TRBV28; the D gene could be TRBD1 or TRBD2 (5 bases each). This CDR3 region has 13 residues. V lost 3 bases, J lost 10 bases, and 16 bases lay in between. The germline V gene encodes CDR1 MDHEN and CDR2 SYDVKM.

The CDR3 loop reads CASSESPGSGGQPQHF. The CDR3 bases are TGTGCCAGCAGTGAATCCCCGGGGAGCGGGGGCCAGCCCCAGCATTTT. The chain is built from TRBV6-1 and TRBJ1-5; TRBD1 is a possible D gene (6 bases). Germline CDR1 reads MNHNS; CDR2 reads SASEGT. V lost 2 bases, J lost 7 bases, and 18 bases lay in between. This CDR3 comprises 16 residues.

The genes are TRBV27 and TRBJ2-1; 7 bases agree with TRBD2. The CDR3 extends over 15 amino acids. Germline assignment: CDR1 MNHEY and CDR2 SMNVEV (reference sequence). V gave up 5 bases and J gave up 5 bases; unmatched junction bases: 9. CDR3: CASSPQGLVHNEQFF. DNA for the CDR3: TGTGCCAGCAGTCCCCAAGGACTAGTCCACAATGAGCAGTTCTTC.

The chain uses TRBV2 and TRBJ2-5; tentative D call: TRBD2 (5 bases). Trimming removed 3 bases from V and 4 bases from J, with 9 bases in between. The V gene's germline CDR1 is SNHLY and CDR2 FYNNEI. The CDR3 is 13 residues long. CDR3 loop: CASSELEGETQYF. CDR3 in DNA: TGTGCCAGCAGTGAGCTCGAGGGAGAGACCCAGTACTTC.

The chain carries TRBV29-1 and TRBJ1-2; 9 bases match TRBD1. CDR1 is SQVTM and CDR2 is ANQGSEA in the germline V gene. The CDR3 is 13 residues long. Losses at the gene ends were 8 bases for V and 4 bases for J; bases not matched to a gene: 8. The CDR3 spells CSTTWTGVYGYTF. The CDR3 nucleotides are TGCAGCACCACATGGACAGGGGTCTATGGCTACACCTTC.

The rearrangement links TRBV7-8 to TRBJ2-5; no definite D call. CDR1 SGHVS and CDR2 FQNEAQ come from the germline V gene. The CDR3 is 17 residues long. The V end was cut by 5 bases, the J end by 3 bases, with 22 bases between. CDR3 region: CASSQALNRDLKETQYF. The CDR3 region has the DNA TGTGCCAGCAGCCAGGCCCTAAACAGAGACCTCAAAGAGACCCAGTACTTC.

The V gene is TRBV15, the J gene TRBJ2-7, with D perhaps matching TRBD1 or TRBD2 (6 bases each). The CDR3 has 16 amino acids. V lost 5 bases to trimming and J lost 5 bases, with 22 bases between them. Germline assignment: CDR1 LNHNV and CDR2 YYDKDF (reference sequence). The CDR3 DNA follows: TGTGCCACCAGCTCCGGTTGGGGGGCTGGGAACCACGAGCAGTACTTC. Its protein is CATSSGWGAGNHEQYF.